The next 16 T cell receptor beta chains were all read from a single sample in a study of blood T cell repertoires in COVID-19. Profiled with immunoSEQ multiplex PCR; TCRdb holds only in-frame clones, not every one. Of 95,000 to 150,000 clones in the sample, 82% were seen once. The sequenced material came from peripheral blood. These receptors originate from a human donor in a cohort sampled during active COVID-19.

This clone was counted between two and nine times. The chain employs TRBV23-1 and TRBJ1-5; D is uncertain. TRBV23-1 is given ORF status, its function remaining uncertain. Trimming left V 6 bases short and J 0 bases short, with 18 bases between. CDR3 length: 17 residues. CDR3 in amino acids: CASSLRAGFNSNQPQHF. The CDR3 bases are TGCGCCAGCAGCCTGAGGGCCGGGTTCAATAGCAATCAGCCCCAGCATTTT.

The chain carries TRBV3-1 (or the pseudogene TRBV3-2) and TRBJ1-1; 10 bases line up with TRBD1. V was pared by 4 bases and J by 5 bases, with 13 bases of the junction left unmatched. Germline V gene lookup returns CDR1 LGHDT and CDR2 YNNKEL (reference sequence). This CDR3 is built from 17 residues. The CDR3 spells CASSPGRQGAFRTEAFF. CDR3 coding DNA: TGTGCCAGCAGCCCAGGGAGACAGGGGGCTTTCAGGACTGAAGCTTTCTTT.

V gene TRBV5-6 combines with J gene TRBJ2-5, with D maybe TRBD2 (6 bases). Trimming removed 3 bases at V and 5 bases at J, with 14 bases between. CDR3 length equals 14 residues. The germline V gene encodes CDR1 SGHDT and CDR2 YYEEEE. This chain's CDR3 is CASSSSSSAETQYF. CDR3 DNA sequence: TGTGCCAGCAGCTCGTCGTCTAGCGCTGAGACCCAGTACTTC.

The chain combines TRBV5-1 with TRBJ1-1; D is possibly TRBD1 (6 bases). Trimming pared 4 bases from V and 2 bases from J, leaving 9 bases between. There are 13 residues in the CDR3. Germline V gives CDR1 SGHRS, CDR2 YFSETQ. The CDR3 spells CASSQQGNTEAFF. The CDR3 DNA sequence: TGCGCCAGCAGCCAACAGGGTAACACTGAAGCTTTCTTT.

The chain joins TRBV5-8 to TRBJ1-5, with a possible D match to TRBD1 (5 bases). The V gene's germline CDR1 is SGHTS and CDR2 YDEGEE. V gave up 1 base and J gave up 2 bases, with 10 bases separating them. There are 15 residues in the CDR3. CDR3 in amino acids: CASSLSRAGNQPQHF. In DNA form, the CDR3 reads TGTGCCAGCAGCTTGAGCAGGGCGGGCAATCAGCCCCAGCATTTT.

V gene TRBV5-1 combines with J gene TRBJ2-5; 7 nucleotides align to TRBD1. Germline values: CDR1 SGHRS, CDR2 YFSETQ. Losses at the gene ends were 3 bases for V and 2 bases for J; bases not matched to a gene: 4. The CDR3 sequence is 14 residues long. CDR3 bases: TGCGCCAGCAGCTCATGGGGACAGCAAGAGACCCAGTACTTC. Translating it yields CASSSWGQQETQYF.

This rearrangement joins TRBV6-2 or TRBV6-3 to TRBJ2-3, with 9 positions matching TRBD2. Looked up from germline, CDR1 is MNHEY and CDR2 is SVGEGT. The CDR3 is 16 amino acids. V lost 3 bases, J lost 2 bases, and 6 bases stayed unmatched. DNA of the CDR3: TGTGCCAGCAGTTATGTAGCGGGAGCTTCCACAGATACGCAGTATTTT. Its translation is CASSYVAGASTDTQYF.

This clone came up a few times. The chain joins TRBV28 to TRBJ2-1; no firm D call. Per the germline V gene, CDR1 is MDHEN and CDR2 is SYDVKM. V dropped 3 bases and J dropped 2 bases, with 11 bases sitting between them. This CDR3 is built from 15 residues. The CDR3 DNA follows: TGTGCCAGCAGTTTGGTTGGGCAAACCTACAATGAGCAGTTCTTC. Its protein is CASSLVGQTYNEQFF.

V gene TRBV24-1 combines with J gene TRBJ2-2; tentative D call: TRBD1 (6 bases). CDR1 and CDR2 (germline): KGHDR, SFDVKD. This CDR3 is 15 amino acids long. The ends were cut back, 3 bases at V and 3 bases at J, with 10 bases in the middle. The CDR3 DNA follows: TGTGCCACCAGTGATCGGGACACCTACACCGGGGAGCTGTTTTTT. Protein: CATSDRDTYTGELFF.

This clone has more than one count but fewer than ten. The chain employs TRBV29-1 and TRBJ2-5; 9 positions match TRBD2. The CDR3 runs 15 residues. The J segment lost 5 bases and the V segment lost 1 base, leaving 8 bases of the junction unmatched. Looked up from germline, CDR1 is SQVTM and CDR2 is ANQGSEA. CDR3: CSVEVKRGAWETQYF. The CDR3 DNA reads as TGCAGCGTTGAAGTAAAGCGGGGGGCGTGGGAGACCCAGTACTTC.

The chain joins TRBV18 to TRBJ2-3, with D perhaps TRBD1 (5 bases). Trimming pared 4 bases from V and 0 bases from J, leaving 11 bases between. The CDR3 is made up of 15 amino acids. Germline V gives CDR1 KGHSH, CDR2 LQKENI. CDR3 region: CASSLDSSSTDTQYF. CDR3 nucleotide sequence: TGTGCCAGCTCACTAGACAGTTCTAGCACAGATACGCAGTATTTT.

This clone was found once. This chain connects TRBV6-5 to TRBJ2-7; 8 nucleotides line up with TRBD2. The germline V gene has CDR1 MNHEY and CDR2 SVGAGI. This CDR3 is 14 amino acids long. V was pared by 10 bases and J by 2 bases, with 10 bases of the junction left unmatched. The CDR3 loop is CATGPGGGTYEQYF. CDR3 sequence (DNA): TGTGCCACTGGTCCCGGGGGGGGGACCTACGAGCAGTACTTC.

The rearrangement links TRBV10-2 to TRBJ2-7, with D perhaps matching TRBD1 (5 bases). The CDR3 length is 15 residues. Germline V CDR1 and CDR2: WSHSY, SAAADI. The V and J ends lost 3 bases and 3 bases respectively, with 15 bases between them. The CDR3 reads CASSDRTTRIYEQYF. CDR3 coding DNA: TGCGCCAGCAGTGACCGGACAACCCGTATCTACGAGCAGTACTTC.

This chain connects TRBV5-8 to TRBJ2-3, with 14 positions matching TRBD2. Germline-derived CDR1 and CDR2 are SGHTS and YDEGEE. The CDR3 runs 17 residues. With 3 bases clipped from V and 5 bases from J, the junction kept 8 bases outside the gene matches. For the CDR3, the DNA is TGTGCCAGCAGCTACCCTCCGACTAGCGGGGGGGGAGATACGCAGTATTTT. It codes for CASSYPPTSGGGDTQYF.

Only a few counts were recorded for this clone. This chain uses TRBV23-1 with TRBJ1-2; D is ambiguous. TRBV23-1 is noted as an ORF with a role that remains uncertain. V dropped 3 bases and J dropped 4 bases, with 12 bases sitting between them. This CDR3 has 14 amino acids. Here the CDR3 DNA reads TGCGCCAGCAGTCATCCAGGTATGGCCTATGGCTACACCTTC. Translated: CASSHPGMAYGYTF.

With respect to this clone: The same CDR3 is also encoded by other DNA sequences in this sample. This CDR3 is CASSRTGTYNEQFF. Written as DNA, the CDR3 is TGTGCCAGCAGCCGTACCGGGACATACAATGAGCAGTTCTTC. The chain carries TRBV7-2 and TRBJ2-1; D is perhaps TRBD1 (6 bases). Germline values: CDR1 SGHTA, CDR2 FQGNSA. The CDR3 is made up of 14 amino acids. V was trimmed by 5 bases and J by 4 bases, leaving 12 bases between them.